The present entry profiles one T cell receptor beta chain with its context. The protocol was immunoSEQ multiplex PCR, while the TCRdb copy is restricted to in-frame clones and leaves out a portion. The table records hundreds of thousands of clones, around 79% of them present only once. This specimen comes from a study of shared clonotypes between healthy human individuals. Nashville, Tennessee was home to all donors, who were Caucasian adults. This TCR was sampled from a woman aged 40 to 50 in good health. Some clones in this sample may be carry-over from other donors' samples. Sequences were obtained from PBMCs.

The CDR3, as DNA: TGTGCCAGCACCTTTAATAGGGACCGCGGACTCTACGAGCAGTACTTC. Its protein product is CASTFNRDRGLYEQYF. The chain has TRBV5-6 and TRBJ2-5, with D perhaps given as TRBD1 or TRBD2 (5 bases each). Judging by the DNA end, TRBJ2-7 fits better; the J call may be wrong. Germline V gene data show CDR1 as SGHDT and CDR2 as YYEEEE. The CDR3 is 16 residues long.